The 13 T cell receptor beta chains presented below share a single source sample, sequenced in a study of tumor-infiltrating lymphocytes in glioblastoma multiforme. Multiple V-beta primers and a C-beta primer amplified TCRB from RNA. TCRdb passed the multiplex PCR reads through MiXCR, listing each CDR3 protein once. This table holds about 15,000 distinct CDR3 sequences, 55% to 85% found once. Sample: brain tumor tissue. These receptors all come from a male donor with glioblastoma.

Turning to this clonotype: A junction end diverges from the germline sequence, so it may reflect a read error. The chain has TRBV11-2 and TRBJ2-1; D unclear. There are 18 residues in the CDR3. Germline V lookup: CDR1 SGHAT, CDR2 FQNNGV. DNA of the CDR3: TGTGCGAGCAGCTCAGTTTCTGTCGGAAAGGGTTCCTACAATGAGCAGTTCTTC. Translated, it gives CASSSVSVGKGSYNEQFF. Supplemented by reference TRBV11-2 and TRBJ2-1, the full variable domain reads EAGVAQSPRYKIIEKRQSVAFWCNPISGHATLYWYQQILGQGPKLLIQFQNNGVVDDSQLPKDRFSAERLKGVDSTLKIQPAKLEDSAVYLCASSSVSVGKGSYNEQFFGPGTRLTVL.

The CDR3 is CAIRFRTGGMDEQYF. The DNA of the CDR3 is TGTGCCATCAGATTTAGGACAGGGGGCATGGACGAGCAGTACTTC. This rearrangement joins TRBV28 to TRBJ2-7; TRBD1 matches at 11 bases. The junction had 13 bases not matched to a gene; V was cut back by 10 bases and J by 5 bases. CDR1 is MDHEN, CDR2 SYDVKM, per germline. This CDR3 has 15 residues.

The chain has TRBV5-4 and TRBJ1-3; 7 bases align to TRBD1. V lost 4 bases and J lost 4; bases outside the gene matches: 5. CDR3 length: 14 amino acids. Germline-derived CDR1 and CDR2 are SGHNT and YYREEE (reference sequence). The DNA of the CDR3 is TGTGCCAGCAGCCTAAAGGGACAGGGAAACACCATATATTTT. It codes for CASSLKGQGNTIYF.

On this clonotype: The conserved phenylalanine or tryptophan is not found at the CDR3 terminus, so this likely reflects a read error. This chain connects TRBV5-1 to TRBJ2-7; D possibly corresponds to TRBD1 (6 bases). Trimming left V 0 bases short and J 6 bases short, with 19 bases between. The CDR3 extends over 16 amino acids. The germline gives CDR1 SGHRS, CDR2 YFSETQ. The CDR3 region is CASSLEGTLGLVEQYL. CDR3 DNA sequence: TGCGCCAGCAGCTTGGAAGGGACACTAGGTTTGGTCGAGCAGTACTTA.

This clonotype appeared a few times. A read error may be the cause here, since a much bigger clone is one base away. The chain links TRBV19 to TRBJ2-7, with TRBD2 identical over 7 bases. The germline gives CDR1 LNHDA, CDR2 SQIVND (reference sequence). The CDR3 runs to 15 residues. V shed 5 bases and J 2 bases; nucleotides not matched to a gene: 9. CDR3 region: CASSEGLVEAYEQYF. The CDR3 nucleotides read TGTGCCAGTAGTGAAGGACTAGTGGAGGCCTACGAGCAGTACTTC.

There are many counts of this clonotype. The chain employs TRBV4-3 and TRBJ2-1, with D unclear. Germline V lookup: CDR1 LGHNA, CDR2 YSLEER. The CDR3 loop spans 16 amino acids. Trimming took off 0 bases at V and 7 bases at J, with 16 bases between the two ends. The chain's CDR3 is CASSQEIGQVPNEQFF. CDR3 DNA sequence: TGCGCCAGCAGCCAAGAAATAGGGCAGGTCCCTAATGAGCAGTTCTTC.

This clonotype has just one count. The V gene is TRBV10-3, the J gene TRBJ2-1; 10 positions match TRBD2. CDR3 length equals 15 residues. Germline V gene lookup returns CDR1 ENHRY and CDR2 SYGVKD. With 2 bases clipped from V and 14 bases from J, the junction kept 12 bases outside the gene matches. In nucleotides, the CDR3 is TGTGCCATCAGTGAGGAAGGGACTAGCGCCAGGAGGGAGTTCTTC. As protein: CAISEEGTSARREFF.

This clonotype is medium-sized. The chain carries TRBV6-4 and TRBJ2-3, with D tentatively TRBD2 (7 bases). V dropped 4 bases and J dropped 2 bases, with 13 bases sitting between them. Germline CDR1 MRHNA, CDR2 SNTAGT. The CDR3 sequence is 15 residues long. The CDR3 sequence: CASSASRGATDTQYF. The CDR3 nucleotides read TGTGCCAGCAGTGCTTCCCGGGGGGCCACAGATACGCAGTATTTT.

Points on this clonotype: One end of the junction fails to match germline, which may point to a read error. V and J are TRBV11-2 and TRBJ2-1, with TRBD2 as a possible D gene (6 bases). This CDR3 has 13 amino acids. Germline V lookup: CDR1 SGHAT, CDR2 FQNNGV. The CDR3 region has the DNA TGTGCCAGCTGCTTAGATGGGGGGAATGAGCAGTTTTTC. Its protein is CASCLDGGNEQFF.

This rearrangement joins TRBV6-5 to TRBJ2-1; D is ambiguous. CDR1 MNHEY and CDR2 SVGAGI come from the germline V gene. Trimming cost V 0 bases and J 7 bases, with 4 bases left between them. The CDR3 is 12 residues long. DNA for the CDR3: TGTGCCAGCAGTTACTCCGGAAATGAGCAGTTCTTC. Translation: CASSYSGNEQFF.

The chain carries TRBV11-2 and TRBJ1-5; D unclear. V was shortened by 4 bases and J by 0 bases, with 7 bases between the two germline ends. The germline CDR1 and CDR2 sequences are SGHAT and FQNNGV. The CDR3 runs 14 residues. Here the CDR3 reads CASSSELSNQPQHF. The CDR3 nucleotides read TGTGCCAGCAGCTCCGAACTTAGCAATCAGCCCCAGCATTTT.

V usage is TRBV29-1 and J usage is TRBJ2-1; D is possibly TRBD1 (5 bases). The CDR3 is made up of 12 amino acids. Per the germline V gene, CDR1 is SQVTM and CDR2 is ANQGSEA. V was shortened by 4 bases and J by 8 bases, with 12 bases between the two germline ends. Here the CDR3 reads CSVVKQGDEQFF. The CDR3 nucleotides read TGCAGCGTTGTTAAACAAGGGGATGAGCAGTTCTTC.

The DNA of the CDR3 is TGTGCCAGCAGCCTACAGGGACAGCCCCAGCATTTT. Translation: CASSLQGQPQHF. This chain joins TRBV5-6 and TRBJ1-5, with D perhaps matching TRBD1 (6 bases). The V end lost 4 bases, the J end lost 7 bases, and 9 bases lay between the germline ends. The CDR3 is 12 amino acids. Germline assignment: CDR1 SGHDT and CDR2 YYEEEE.